The TCR beta chain under discussion was sequenced for a study of beta chain features in type 1 diabetes. Study observations and caveats: Type 1 diabetes patients showed a moderate but significant shortening of TCRB CDR3s in all four CD4+ subsets. The naive, central memory and Treg TCRB repertoires looked more alike in patients than they did in healthy donors.

This clone was counted between two and nine times. Its antigen is not identified. The sequenced template was cDNA made from the entire isolated RNA. Some clones are missing from TCRdb's copy, which holds only in-frame ones; the method was immunoSEQ multiplex PCR. This sample has some 660,000 clones, with around 15% found just once. Deletions cut 0 bases from V and 4 bases from J, with 15 bases between. CDR3 size: 15 residues. Germline CDR1 reads GTSNPN; CDR2 reads SVGIG (reference sequence). The material sequenced was naive CD4+ T cells from blood. V gene TRBV30 combines with J gene TRBJ1-1, with D unclear. The clonotype comes from a man in his late teens or twenties with type 1 diabetes. In DNA, the CDR3 is TGTGCCTGGAGTGTAACCCTCGGGTGGACCACTGAAGCTTTCTTT. Amino acid sequence: CAWSVTLGWTTEAFF.